The source of this TCR beta chain is a study of vaccination and CD4 T cells after COVID-19 (dated by TCRdb to between 2020 and 2023). For the study in its entirety: Every convalescent patient had a positive nasal swab PCR test for SARS-CoV-2, with mild disease in nine or ten patients and severe disease in one. In the convalescent cohort there were six males and four females, among whom were two Hispanic individuals, seven Caucasians, two Asians and one multiracial person. Two doses of either the Pfizer-BioNTech BNT162b2 vaccine (n=8) or the Moderna mRNA-1273 vaccine (n=2) were administered to participants. Post-COVID blood samples from convalescent patients were collected a median of 101 days after diagnosis, with a range of about 35 to 180 days. The time from the second vaccine dose to post-vaccine blood sampling had a median of around 72 days and ranged from about 14 to 250 days. Culture stimuli were overlapping spike peptide pools from SARS-CoV-2 and from the common cold coronaviruses HCoV-NL63, HCoV-OC43 and HCoV-229E. Control cultures used a CEFX viral epitope pool as positive control, an HIV-1 Nef peptide pool as negative control, or no peptide. The spike-specific CD4+ TCR repertoire was compared before and after mRNA vaccination in approximately ten COVID-19 convalescent patients and a handful of infection-naive healthy vaccine recipients.

As regards this clonotype: The antigen it recognizes is unknown. The sample holds no much larger clone one base away, and base qualities are not on file.

The treatment or condition label, as the study defines it: roughly 10-day PBMC culture with coronavirus spike peptide pools or control peptides (ViraFEST assay). The ViraFEST assay was used in the study, in which antigen-specific T cells were expanded with peptide pools and expanded clonotypes were subsequently identified by TCR sequencing. The positive SARS-CoV-2 PCR tests of the convalescent patients were dated from March to December 2020, before the Alpha, Beta and Delta variants emerged in the United States. Each well held 2 million or so PBMCs cultured in IMDM containing roughly 5% human AB serum and 9 to 10 IU/ml IL-2, with 7.5 to 10 ug/ml peptide pools added. Half of the culture medium was replaced with fresh IL-2-containing medium on days 3 and 7. After 10 days of culture, CD4+ T cells were isolated by negative selection using the EasySep CD4+ T cell isolation kit. Ficoll-Paque Plus gradient centrifugation was used to isolate PBMCs from whole blood, and the isolated PBMCs were then either used fresh or cryopreserved at -140C. Triplicate wells were generally used for each culture condition.

The CDR3 sequence holds 16 residues, the cysteine and phenylalanine included. Only the CDR3 region is kept as DNA, spanning 48 bases read in frame from base 1. The CDR1 and CDR2 encoded by the germline V gene are LGHNT and FRNRAP. Deletion took 4 bases off V and 0 bases off J, with a span of 13 bases between the germline ends. Summary of the overall study and its limitations: The study included relatively few convalescent patients and did not analyze early timepoints after natural infection. Of the vaccine-specific clones found in convalescent patients, nearly all (304 of 307) were mono-reactive for SARS-CoV-2 spike instead of being cross-reactive with common cold coronaviruses. Among the post-vaccine SARS-CoV-2-reactive clones in convalescent patients, a median about 89% showed up only after vaccination, which suggests vaccine-specific priming. An increase in the median number of SARS-CoV-2-reactive clonotypes from around 20 after infection to roughly 38 after vaccination was observed, but the change was not found to be significant.

Library preparation was by PCR. DNA from cultured CD4+ T cells was subjected to TCR sequencing with the Oncomine TCR Beta short-read assay at the Johns Hopkins FTIC core. The QIAamp micro DNA kit was used to extract genomic DNA from the cultured CD4+ T cells. The Oncomine TCR Beta libraries from cultured CD4+ T cells were pooled using unique dual indexes and then sequenced on an Illumina iSeq 100. The authors' pipeline ran thus. Non-productive sequences were filtered out, and CDR3s that did not start with C, did not end with F or W, or were shorter than 7 amino acids were discarded. The MANAFEST web application was used to identify antigen-specific clonotypes by comparing peptide-stimulated wells against reference wells and other culture wells. For a clone to be called positive, the clone needed an FDR below 0.05, an odds ratio above 5, and a productive frequency above 0.1% in at least two of three replicate wells. A clonotype counted as cross-reactive if it showed significant expansion both in the SARS-CoV-2 spike wells and in at least one common cold coronavirus spike condition. Using R version 3.6.1, CDR3 homology was evaluated through Levenshtein distances (stringdist) along with unrooted phylogenetic trees (ape). Through fastp at Q25 and MiXCR, TCRdb rebuilt clones from the public reads, retaining in-frame beta chains. Identical CDR3 proteins give one entry, which carries the most common genes and DNA. The authors' filters were not applied to this entry. The sample data list some 9,000 distinct CDR3 sequences, and around 37% of these were observed just once. The top ten constitute approximately 16% of the sample.

This receptor was obtained from a human donor who had recovered from COVID-19. The chain is made from TRBV12-5 and TRBJ2-1; confidence is insufficient to name the D gene. The source material was CD4+ T cells from blood, cultured in vitro. The CDR3 has the sequence CASGWVGLGSYNEQFF. The nucleotide sequence is TGTGCTAGTGGTTGGGTAGGTCTGGGCTCCTACAATGAGCAGTTCTTC.